This paragraph covers one T cell receptor beta chain sequence. Its matching antigen is unknown. V was pared by 3 bases and J by 6 bases, with 8 bases between. Germline loops: CDR1 SQVTM, CDR2 ANQGSEA. The CDR3 length is 11 residues. The sample comes from a study of cytomegalovirus exposure and HLA in healthy donors. Measured with immunoSEQ multiplex PCR; TCRdb has only the in-frame clones, and not every one. The table has 150,000 to 200,000 clones, 80% to 90% seen once. Study observations and caveats: The study found most TCR sequences rare, yet found some public TCRs in many donors.

This chain connects TRBV29-1 to TRBJ1-2, with D unresolved. The receptor comes from a woman aged 30 to 39 in good health and CMV-seronegative. The sequencing sample was made of PBMCs. Written as DNA, the CDR3 is TGCAGCGTTGATTTCAGCGATGGCTACACCTTC. Translating gives CSVDFSDGYTF.